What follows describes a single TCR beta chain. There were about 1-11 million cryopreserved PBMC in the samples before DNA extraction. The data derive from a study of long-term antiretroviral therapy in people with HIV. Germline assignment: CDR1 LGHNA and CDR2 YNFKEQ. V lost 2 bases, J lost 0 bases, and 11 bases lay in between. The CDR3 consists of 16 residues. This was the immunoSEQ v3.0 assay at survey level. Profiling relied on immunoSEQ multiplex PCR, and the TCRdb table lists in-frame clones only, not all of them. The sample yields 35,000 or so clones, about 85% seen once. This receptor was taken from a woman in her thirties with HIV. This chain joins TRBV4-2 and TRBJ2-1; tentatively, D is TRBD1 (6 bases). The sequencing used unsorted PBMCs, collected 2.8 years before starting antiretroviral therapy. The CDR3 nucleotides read TGTGCCAGCAGCCAACAAACAGGGAGCTCCTACAATGAGCAGTTCTTC. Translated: CASSQQTGSSYNEQFF.